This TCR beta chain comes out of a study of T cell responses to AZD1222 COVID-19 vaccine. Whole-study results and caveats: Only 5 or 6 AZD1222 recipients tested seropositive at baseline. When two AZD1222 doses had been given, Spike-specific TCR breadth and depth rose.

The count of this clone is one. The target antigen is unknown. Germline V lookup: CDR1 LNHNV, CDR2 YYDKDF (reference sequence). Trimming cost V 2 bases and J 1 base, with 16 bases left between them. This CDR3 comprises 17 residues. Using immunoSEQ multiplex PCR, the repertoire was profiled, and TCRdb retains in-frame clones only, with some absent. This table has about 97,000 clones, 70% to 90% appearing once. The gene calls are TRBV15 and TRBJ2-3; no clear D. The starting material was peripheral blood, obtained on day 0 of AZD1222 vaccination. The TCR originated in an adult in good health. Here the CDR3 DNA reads TGTGCCACCAGCAGAAGCCTGACGGGCGCCCGCACAGATACGCAGTATTTT. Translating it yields CATSRSLTGARTDTQYF.